This is a list of T cell receptor beta chains from one sample in a study. TCRdb re-derived calls from the multiplex PCR reads in MiXCR, one entry per CDR3 protein. The sample records a few hundred distinct CDR3 sequences, roughly 5.5% being singletons. Material: naive CD4+ T cells sorted from blood. These receptor sequences come from a female donor with breast cancer. Both conserved end residues are part of each CDR3. A D gene is named only where the DNA matches it firmly. Where a row states a size, it is once, few, many or the class of an expanded clone; other rows omit it.

TRBV12-3/TRBV12-4	large	.	TRBJ1-2	TGTGCCAGCAGTTTAGGTTCCTATGGCTACACCTTC	CASSLGSYGYTF
TRBV12-3/TRBV12-4	medium-sized	TRBD1	TRBJ1-2	TGTGCCAGCAGAACGGGACAGGGCCTTGGCAACTATGGCTACACCTTC	CASRTGQGLGNYGYTF
TRBV12-3/TRBV12-4	hyperexpanded	TRBD1	TRBJ1-2	TGTGCCAGCAGTTCCGGGACAGGGAGCGTCCGCTACACCTTC	CASSSGTGSVRYTF
TRBV12-3/TRBV12-4	large	.	TRBJ1-2	TGTGCCAGCAGTTTCCATACGTTAGCTAACTATGGCTACACCTTC	CASSFHTLANYGYTF
TRBV12-3/TRBV12-4	large	.	TRBJ1-2	TGTGCCAGCAGTTTAGATCTCTCAGGTGATGGCTACACCTTC	CASSLDLSGDGYTF
TRBV12-3/TRBV12-4	large	TRBD1	TRBJ1-2	TGTGCCAGCAGCCGAAAGGACAGGGTAGTACATGGCTACACCTTC	CASSRKDRVVHGYTF
TRBV12-3/TRBV12-4	.	.	TRBJ1-2	TGTGCCAGCAGTTTAAGAGGGTATGGCTACACCTTC	CASSLRGYGYTF
TRBV12-3/TRBV12-4	medium-sized	.	TRBJ1-2	TGTGCCAGCAGTTTACGTAGGGTTCGGTATGGCTACACCTTC	CASSLRRVRYGYTF
TRBV12-3/TRBV12-4	medium-sized	TRBD1	TRBJ1-2	TGTGCCAGCAGTCCTATGGGACAGCTTGGCTATGGCTACACCTTC	CASSPMGQLGYGYTF
TRBV12-3/TRBV12-4	medium-sized	TRBD1	TRBJ1-2	TGTGCCAGCAGGGAGACAGGGATTAACTATGGCTACACCTTC	CASRETGINYGYTF
TRBV12-3/TRBV12-4	hyperexpanded	.	TRBJ1-2	TGTGCCAGCAGTCCCGGATATGGCTACACCTTC	CASSPGYGYTF
TRBV12-3/TRBV12-4	medium-sized	.	TRBJ1-2	TGTGCCAGCAGCCGTACAGGGCTCTATGGCTACACCTTC	CASSRTGLYGYTF
TRBV12-3/TRBV12-4	medium-sized	.	TRBJ1-2	TGTGCCAACGGTTGGGGCTCCTTC	CANGWGSF